Presented here are 10 T cell receptor beta chains from one specimen sequenced in a study of spatial heterogeneity in lung cancer. General study points: Counts of expanded alpha and beta TCRs within tumors tracked the tumor nonsynonymous mutation count.

Time point defined: sample taken at primary tumor resection. TCRdb re-called the 5' RACE reads with MiXCR, one entry per CDR3 protein. Of 5,500 to 7,500 distinct CDR3 sequences listed, around 12% are singletons. Antigen specificity for these receptors is unknown. Sequences were derived from lung tumor tissue, sampled at surgery. The receptors stem from a male donor with early-stage non-small cell lung cancer.

By sample share, this clonotype is medium-sized. The J gene is TRBJ1-1, the V gene TRBV5-1, with D unclear. The germline gives CDR1 SGHRS, CDR2 YFSETQ. Trimming removed 5 bases at V and 1 base at J, with 9 bases between. This CDR3 has 13 residues. Here the CDR3 DNA reads TGCGCCAGCAGTTCGACCAGGAACACTGAAGCTTTCTTT. This codes for CASSSTRNTEAFF.

About this clonotype itself: This may arise from a read error, as a much more abundant clone is one base away. V and J are TRBV5-4 and TRBJ1-1; D perhaps matches TRBD1 (5 bases). Germline assignment: CDR1 SGHNT and CDR2 YYREEE (reference sequence). The CDR3 is made up of 15 amino acids. CDR3 region: CASSPRGDSNTESFF. The CDR3 DNA follows: TGTGCCAGCAGCCCCCGTGGGGACTCTAACACTGAATCTTTCTTT.

This clonotype was seen more than once but under ten times. The rearrangement uses TRBV6-2 or TRBV6-3 and TRBJ2-1; D gene uncertain. From germline, CDR1 is MNHEY and CDR2 SVGEGT. This CDR3 has 15 residues. Deletions cut 0 bases from V and 8 bases from J, with 14 bases between. CDR3 sequence reads: CASSYSLLPRDEQFF. The CDR3 nucleotides read TGTGCCAGCAGTTACTCGCTTCTCCCAAGGGATGAGCAGTTCTTC.

This clonotype is labeled large. V and J are TRBV20-1 and TRBJ2-3; D remains unclear. Per germline, CDR1 DFQATT and CDR2 SNEGSKA (reference sequence). V dropped 0 bases and J dropped 2 bases, with 6 bases sitting between them. The CDR3 runs to 13 residues. CDR3 in DNA: TGCAGTGCTAGAGATGCACCCACAGATACGCAGTATTTT. Protein: CSARDAPTDTQYF.

This clonotype is labeled as medium-sized. This chain uses TRBV28 with TRBJ1-1, with D possibly TRBD1 on 5 matching bases. V dropped 5 bases and J dropped 10 bases, with 14 bases sitting between them. Germline lookup yields CDR1 MDHEN and CDR2 SYDVKM. This CDR3 comprises 12 residues. CDR3 in amino acids: CASSPMGERAFF. CDR3 DNA: TGTGCCAGCAGTCCTATGGGGGAGAGAGCTTTCTTT.

In this sample, this clonotype turned up a few times. V usage is TRBV25-1 and J usage is TRBJ2-7, with D uncertain. Trimming pared 3 bases from V and 0 bases from J, leaving 9 bases between. Germline V gene data show CDR1 as MGHDK and CDR2 as SYGVNS. The CDR3 spans 14 residues. The CDR3 DNA sequence: TGTGCCAGCAGTGATCCGGGTTCCTCCTACGAGCAGTACTTC. Protein sequence: CASSDPGSSYEQYF.

The V and J genes are TRBV7-9 and TRBJ1-6; 7 nucleotides agree with TRBD1. This CDR3 spans 15 amino acids. CDR1 is SEHNR and CDR2 is FQNEAQ in the germline V gene (reference sequence). Unmatched junction bases numbered 4, after V lost 1 base and J lost 7 bases. As DNA, the CDR3 is TGTGCCAGCAGCTTAGAGGCAGGGGGGAATTCACCCCTCCACTTT. Protein sequence: CASSLEAGGNSPLHF.

Within the sample, this clonotype is medium-sized (0.01 to 0.1%). This rearrangement joins TRBV30 to TRBJ2-1; D unresolved. CDR3 size: 14 residues. Per the germline V gene, CDR1 is GTSNPN and CDR2 is SVGIG (reference sequence). The ends were cut back, 2 bases at V and 0 bases at J, with 8 bases in the middle. CDR3 DNA: TGTGCCTGGAGTCGTCTCAGCTCCTACAATGAGCAGTTCTTC. Encoded protein: CAWSRLSSYNEQFF.

This clonotype came up many times. This chain joins TRBV7-2 and TRBJ1-5; the D gene is possibly TRBD1 (5 bases). Trimming pared 2 bases from V and 1 base from J, leaving 9 bases between. Looked up from germline, CDR1 is SGHTA and CDR2 is FQGNSA. The CDR3 length is 15 residues. CDR3 sequence: CASSLMRGSNQPQHF. As DNA, the CDR3 is TGTGCCAGCAGCTTAATGAGGGGAAGCAATCAGCCCCAGCATTTT.

This clonotype was counted at least ten times. The chain joins TRBV9 to TRBJ2-4; 8 bases are a match to TRBD1. CDR3 length equals 19 residues. From germline, CDR1 is SGDLS and CDR2 YYNGEE. The V segment lost 4 bases and the J segment 0 bases; nucleotides outside the gene matches: 15. CDR3: CASSYWTGFALRAKNIQYF. The CDR3 coding sequence is TGTGCCAGCAGCTACTGGACAGGGTTCGCACTCAGAGCCAAAAACATTCAGTACTTC.